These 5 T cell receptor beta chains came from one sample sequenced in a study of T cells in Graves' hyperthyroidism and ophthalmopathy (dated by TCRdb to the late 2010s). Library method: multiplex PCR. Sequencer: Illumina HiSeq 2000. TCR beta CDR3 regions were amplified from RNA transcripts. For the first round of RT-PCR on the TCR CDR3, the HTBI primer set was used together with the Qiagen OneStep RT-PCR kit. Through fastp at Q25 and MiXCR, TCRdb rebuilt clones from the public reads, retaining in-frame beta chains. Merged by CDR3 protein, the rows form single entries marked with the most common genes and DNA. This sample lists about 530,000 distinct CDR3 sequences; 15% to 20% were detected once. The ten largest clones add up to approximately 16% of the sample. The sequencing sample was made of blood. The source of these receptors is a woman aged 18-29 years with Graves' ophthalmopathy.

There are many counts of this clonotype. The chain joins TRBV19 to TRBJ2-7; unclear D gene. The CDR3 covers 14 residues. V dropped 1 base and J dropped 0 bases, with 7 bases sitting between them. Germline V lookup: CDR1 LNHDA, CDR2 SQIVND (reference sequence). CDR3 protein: CASSIGQVSYEQYF. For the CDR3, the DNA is TGTGCCAGTAGTATAGGCCAGGTCTCCTACGAGCAGTACTTC.

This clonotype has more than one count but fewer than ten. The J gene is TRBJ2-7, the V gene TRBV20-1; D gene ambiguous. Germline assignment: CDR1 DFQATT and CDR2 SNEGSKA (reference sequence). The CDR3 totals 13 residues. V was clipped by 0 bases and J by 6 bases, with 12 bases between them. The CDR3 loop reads CSARDRSAGEQYF. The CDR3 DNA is TGCAGTGCTAGAGACCGGAGCGCCGGCGAGCAGTACTTC.

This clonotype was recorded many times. CDR3 amino acids: CASSLLVFTGGPYEQYF. CDR3 DNA: TGTGCCAGCAGTTTATTGGTTTTCACAGGAGGTCCCTACGAGCAGTACTTC. The gene calls are TRBV12-3 or TRBV12-4 and TRBJ2-7; D possibly matches TRBD1 or TRBD2 (5 bases each). This CDR3 has 17 amino acids. V lost 2 bases, J lost 2 bases, and 19 bases lay in between.

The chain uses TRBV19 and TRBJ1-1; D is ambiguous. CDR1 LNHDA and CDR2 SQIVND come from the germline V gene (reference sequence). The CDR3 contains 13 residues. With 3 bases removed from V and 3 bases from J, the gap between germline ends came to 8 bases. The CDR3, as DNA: TGTGCCAGTAGTATGTTCGGGGACACTGAAGCTTTCTTT. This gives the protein CASSMFGDTEAFF.

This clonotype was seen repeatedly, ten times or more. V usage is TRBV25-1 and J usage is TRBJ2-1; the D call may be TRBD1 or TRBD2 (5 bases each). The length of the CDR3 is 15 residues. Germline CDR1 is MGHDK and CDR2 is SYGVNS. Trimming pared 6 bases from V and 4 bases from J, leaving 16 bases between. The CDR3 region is CASSKLGDGYNEQFF. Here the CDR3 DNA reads TGTGCCAGCAGCAAATTGGGGGACGGTTACAATGAGCAGTTCTTC.